This T cell receptor (beta chain) was observed in a study of glioma-infiltrating T cells (dated by TCRdb to the mid-2010s). About the full investigation: The low-grade gliomas were WHO grade II oligodendrogliomas or astrocytomas, while the glioblastomas were WHO grade IV tumors sampled at initial diagnosis rather than at recurrent diagnosis. Dexamethasone was administered to glioma patients for six or fewer days before surgery. Blood libraries targeted about 4.5- to 11-fold sequencing coverage of some 1.1 million peripheral T cells. Glioma tissue, non-neoplastic brain tissue and matched peripheral blood mononuclear cells were used as sources from which TCR alpha- and beta-chain repertoires were sequenced. To measure divergence between tissue and blood T-cell populations, each tissue-infiltrating repertoire was compared with the peripheral blood repertoire of the same patient. Three low-grade glioma patients, about 8 primary glioblastoma patients, and three non-glioma patients who contributed non-neoplastic brain tissue made up the paired cohort. What the work shows at the level of the full study, not this receptor alone: Tissue and blood shared very few CDR3 sequences, a result attributed to high CDR3 diversity and limited sampling. Patients with low tissue-blood divergence were marked by a signature set of shared blood CDR3 motifs, and that set was depleted in highly divergent patients. Group comparisons rested on small numbers: three non-neoplastic, three low-grade glioma and fewer than 10 glioblastoma patients. VJ-independent divergence between tissue and blood was below expectation in non-neoplastic patients but above expectation in all gliomas, especially low-grade gliomas.

Immediately after resection, surgical brain or tumor specimens were cryofrozen in liquid nitrogen, and peripheral blood cells were collected at the same time. The iRepertoire nested amplicon-rescue multiplex PCR (arm-PCR) platform was used to amplify TCR alpha and beta CDR3 regions from RNA. The input for one-step reverse transcription and amplification was about 90-450 ng of tissue mRNA or PBMC total RNA. Following bead purification, Illumina adapters were added by a secondary multiplex PCR, and libraries between 200 and 400 bp were gel-purified. Internal 6-nucleotide barcodes were carried by the libraries and were used for demultiplexing. Libraries were sequenced on an Illumina MiSeq with 2x220 or 2x250 nucleotide paired-end reads. In the source study's methods: Paired reads were merged with FLASH 1.2.11 and aligned to the GRCh37 human genome with BWA-MEM before extracting TRA and TRB reads. For V and J assignment, an IMGT-derived reference of cassette sequences and CDR3 motifs that included pseudogenes was used. Reads were translated in three frames, and productive CDR3s were defined as those with a C...FGXG motif and no stop codons. Unique combinations of V-J cassette pair and CDR3 amino acid sequence were defined as clonotypes. Reads were filtered by Hamming distance, thresholded by each sample's sequence error rate in mapped regions. Using fastp at Q25 and MiXCR, TCRdb reprocessed the public reads and kept productive beta chains. Identical CDR3 proteins give one entry, which carries the most common genes and DNA. The V and J calls shown here were made by TCRdb, not taken from the authors' results. The sample table holds 300,000 to 450,000 distinct CDR3 sequences, of which 41% were seen once. The biggest ten clones account for approximately 12% of the sample.

There are a few counts of this clonotype. No antigen is known for it. Within one base of it there is no much larger clone, and no base qualities were kept. From cysteine to phenylalanine, the CDR3 is 16 amino acids long. CDR3 DNA only is kept here, 48 bases in frame from base 1. Clipping removes 0 bases from V and 7 bases from J, with 11 as the unmatched junction base count. CDR1 and CDR2 are drawn from the germline V gene (reference sequence): DFQATT, SNEGSKA. The sequencing sample was made of glioma tissue, nonneoplastic brain tissue, or PBMCs (not recorded which). The receptor chain draws on TRBV20-1 and TRBJ2-5; TRBD2 agrees with 10 junctional bases. The TCR comes from a human donor with low-grade glioma or glioblastoma, undergoing nonglioma brain surgery, or in good health (not recorded which). The CDR3 region reads CSARDPASGSWTTQYF. DNA sequence: TGCAGTGCTAGAGATCCGGCTAGCGGGAGTTGGACGACCCAGTACTTC.